These T cell receptor beta chains were read from a single sample in a study of blood T cell repertoires in COVID-19. Assay used: immunoSEQ multiplex PCR; TCRdb lists only in-frame clones, some missing. The sample holds 200,000 or so clones, about nine tenths seen once. Sequenced: PBMCs or T cells enriched from blood (not recorded which). Source of these receptors: a woman aged 40 to 50 with acute COVID-19. The CDR3 runs from the conserved cysteine through the conserved F or W. The order of the fields is D gene, clone size, V gene, J gene, CDR3 DNA, CDR3 protein. D genes are given only for firm matches. Clone size is stated in some rows and not others, as once, few, many or a class when expanded.

d_gene: TRBD1
abundance: -
v_gene: TRBV7-6
j_gene: TRBJ2-2
CDR3nt: TGTGCCAGCAGCTTAAGGGGACAGGGGACCGGGGAGCTGTTTTTT
CDR3aa: CASSLRGQGTGELFF

d_gene: -
abundance: -
v_gene: TRBV19
j_gene: TRBJ2-6
CDR3nt: TGTGCCAGTAGTAACGCCAGGGATTCTGGGGCCAACGTCCTGACTTTC
CDR3aa: CASSNARDSGANVLTF

d_gene: TRBD1
abundance: -
v_gene: TRBV6-5
j_gene: TRBJ2-5
CDR3nt: TGTGCCAGCAGTTACTCCGGGACAGGGGTAGAGACCCAGTACTTC
CDR3aa: CASSYSGTGVETQYF

d_gene: -
abundance: -
v_gene: TRBV6-5
j_gene: TRBJ1-3
CDR3nt: TGTGCCAGCAGTTCAGGGATCGGAAACACCATATATTTT
CDR3aa: CASSSGIGNTIYF

d_gene: -
abundance: -
v_gene: TRBV2
j_gene: TRBJ2-3
CDR3nt: TGTGCCAGCAGTCGGACAGTTAGCACAGATACGCAGTATTTT
CDR3aa: CASSRTVSTDTQYF

d_gene: -
abundance: -
v_gene: TRBV2
j_gene: TRBJ2-1
CDR3nt: TGTGCCAGCAGTGAACTGGGGAGCTCCTACAATGAGCAGTTCTTC
CDR3aa: CASSELGSSYNEQFF

d_gene: TRBD1
abundance: -
v_gene: TRBV27
j_gene: TRBJ1-2
CDR3nt: TGTGCCAGCAGTTTAACAGGGGCCCGGGCTAGAGGCTACACCTTC
CDR3aa: CASSLTGARARGYTF

d_gene: TRBD1
abundance: -
v_gene: TRBV15
j_gene: TRBJ1-2
CDR3nt: TGTGCCACCAGCAGACCAGGGGGAGGAGGGCGCTACACCTTC
CDR3aa: CATSRPGGGGRYTF

d_gene: -
abundance: few
v_gene: TRBV6-2/TRBV6-3
j_gene: TRBJ1-5
CDR3nt: TGTGCCAGCAGTACCGGGGTAGAGGGCAATCAGCCCCAGCATTTT
CDR3aa: CASSTGVEGNQPQHF

d_gene: -
abundance: -
v_gene: TRBV18
j_gene: TRBJ1-1
CDR3nt: TGTGCCAGCTCCCCCAGGCGCTCTGAAGCTTTCTTT
CDR3aa: CASSPRRSEAFF

d_gene: -
abundance: medium-sized
v_gene: TRBV27
j_gene: TRBJ1-2
CDR3nt: TGTGCCAGCAGTCTCACAGGGATTGGCTATGGCTACACCTTC
CDR3aa: CASSLTGIGYGYTF

d_gene: -
abundance: -
v_gene: TRBV28
j_gene: TRBJ1-2
CDR3nt: TGTGCCAGCAGAACGGGGGGGGTTTCTAACTATGGCTACACCTTC
CDR3aa: CASRTGGVSNYGYTF

d_gene: TRBD1
abundance: -
v_gene: TRBV7-9
j_gene: TRBJ1-2
CDR3nt: TGTGCCAGCAGCTCCACAAGACAGGGGCGGACCTATGGCTACACCTTC
CDR3aa: CASSSTRQGRTYGYTF

d_gene: TRBD1
abundance: -
v_gene: TRBV27
j_gene: TRBJ2-3
CDR3nt: TGTGCCAGCAGTTTACGCCGGGACAGGTTCACAGATACGCAGTATTTT
CDR3aa: CASSLRRDRFTDTQYF

d_gene: -
abundance: once
v_gene: TRBV5-5
j_gene: TRBJ1-1
CDR3nt: TGTGCCAGCAGCTTGGGAAGCGGCACTGAAGCTTTCTTT
CDR3aa: CASSLGSGTEAFF

d_gene: -
abundance: -
v_gene: TRBV25-1
j_gene: TRBJ1-2
CDR3nt: TGTGCCAGCAGTGAATTCGCAGGGAACAACTATGGCTACACCTTC
CDR3aa: CASSEFAGNNYGYTF

d_gene: -
abundance: -
v_gene: TRBV25-1
j_gene: TRBJ1-4
CDR3nt: TGTGCCAGCAGTGAATTCAGGGGAACTAATGAAAAACTGTTTTTT
CDR3aa: CASSEFRGTNEKLFF

d_gene: -
abundance: -
v_gene: TRBV19
j_gene: TRBJ1-1
CDR3nt: TGTGCCAGTAGTACTATCACCGGGGTTACTGAAGCTTTCTTT
CDR3aa: CASSTITGVTEAFF

d_gene: TRBD1
abundance: -
v_gene: TRBV7-3
j_gene: TRBJ1-1
CDR3nt: TGTGCCAGCAGCTCCCAGGGGGTGCCTAGGGCCGGCACTGAAGCTTTCTTT
CDR3aa: CASSSQGVPRAGTEAFF

d_gene: TRBD1
abundance: -
v_gene: TRBV27
j_gene: TRBJ1-1
CDR3nt: TGTGCCAGCATGACAGGGGGCCGCTCTGAAGCTTTCTTT
CDR3aa: CASMTGGRSEAFF

d_gene: -
abundance: once
v_gene: TRBV19
j_gene: TRBJ1-2
CDR3nt: TGTGCCAGTAGCACCAGGGCCAACTATGGCTACACCTTC
CDR3aa: CASSTRANYGYTF

d_gene: TRBD1
abundance: -
v_gene: TRBV5-4
j_gene: TRBJ1-6
CDR3nt: TGTGCCAGCAGCCCCGGACAGGATTCACCCCTCCACTTT
CDR3aa: CASSPGQDSPLHF

d_gene: TRBD1
abundance: -
v_gene: TRBV27
j_gene: TRBJ1-4
CDR3nt: TGTGCCAGCAGCGGGACAGGACGTGAAAAACTGTTTTTT
CDR3aa: CASSGTGREKLFF

d_gene: -
abundance: -
v_gene: TRBV7-8
j_gene: TRBJ1-5
CDR3nt: TGTGCCAGCAGCTCCGACAGAAGCAATCAGCCCCAGCATTTT
CDR3aa: CASSSDRSNQPQHF

d_gene: TRBD1
abundance: few
v_gene: TRBV7-2
j_gene: TRBJ2-1
CDR3nt: TGTGCCAGCAGTTTCTGGACAGGGCCCAACAATGAGCAGTTCTTC
CDR3aa: CASSFWTGPNNEQFF

d_gene: -
abundance: -
v_gene: TRBV6-5
j_gene: TRBJ2-1
CDR3nt: TGTGCCAGCAGCAACACAGGGAGTCGGTTCGATGAGCAGTTCTTC
CDR3aa: CASSNTGSRFDEQFF

d_gene: -
abundance: many
v_gene: TRBV2
j_gene: TRBJ1-1
CDR3nt: TGTGCCAGCAGTGAAGCTCTACAGGGGAACACTGAAGCTTTCTTT
CDR3aa: CASSEALQGNTEAFF

d_gene: -
abundance: -
v_gene: TRBV7-9
j_gene: TRBJ2-7
CDR3nt: TGTGCCAGCAGCCCGGTGGGGGGATTTTACGAGCAGTACTTC
CDR3aa: CASSPVGGFYEQYF

d_gene: TRBD1
abundance: -
v_gene: TRBV11-1
j_gene: TRBJ1-6
CDR3nt: TGTGCCAGCAGCCCAGGGGGCTCCTATAATTCACCCCTCCACTTT
CDR3aa: CASSPGGSYNSPLHF

d_gene: TRBD1
abundance: few
v_gene: TRBV5-1
j_gene: TRBJ1-2
CDR3nt: TGCGCCAGCAGCCCGACCCTAACAGGGGGCCTCTATGGCTACACCTTC
CDR3aa: CASSPTLTGGLYGYTF

d_gene: -
abundance: -
v_gene: TRBV7-9
j_gene: TRBJ1-6
CDR3nt: TGTGCCAGCAGCCGGGACACCGATAATTCACCCCTCCACTTT
CDR3aa: CASSRDTDNSPLHF

d_gene: -
abundance: -
v_gene: TRBV7-3
j_gene: TRBJ1-2
CDR3nt: TGTGCCAGCAGCCCATCTAGGGGCTACACCTTC
CDR3aa: CASSPSRGYTF

d_gene: -
abundance: few
v_gene: TRBV12-3/TRBV12-4
j_gene: TRBJ1-2
CDR3nt: TGTGCCAGCAGCCCCTACCTTTACTATGGCTACACCTTC
CDR3aa: CASSPYLYYGYTF

d_gene: -
abundance: -
v_gene: TRBV19
j_gene: TRBJ1-1
CDR3nt: TGTGCCAGTACAGGCCCTGAAGCTTTCTTT
CDR3aa: CASTGPEAFF

d_gene: TRBD1
abundance: -
v_gene: TRBV4-1
j_gene: TRBJ1-1
CDR3nt: TGCGCCAGCAGCCACCGGGACAGGGGATTGAACACTGAAGCTTTCTTT
CDR3aa: CASSHRDRGLNTEAFF

d_gene: -
abundance: -
v_gene: TRBV30
j_gene: TRBJ1-4
CDR3nt: TGTGCCTGGAGACACAGGGCTCTTGCTGAAAAACTGTTTTTT
CDR3aa: CAWRHRALAEKLFF

d_gene: -
abundance: few
v_gene: TRBV4-3
j_gene: TRBJ2-2
CDR3nt: TGCGCCAGCAGCCAAGCAGTCCCCGGGGAGCTGTTTTTT
CDR3aa: CASSQAVPGELFF

d_gene: TRBD1
abundance: -
v_gene: TRBV5-1
j_gene: TRBJ1-1
CDR3nt: TGCGCCAGCTTTAGACAGGGATCCACTGAAGCTTTCTTT
CDR3aa: CASFRQGSTEAFF

d_gene: -
abundance: -
v_gene: TRBV10-3
j_gene: TRBJ1-2
CDR3nt: TGTGCCACCAAGGTGGGGGGAGGCCCCTATGGCTACACCTTC
CDR3aa: CATKVGGGPYGYTF

d_gene: TRBD1
abundance: -
v_gene: TRBV27
j_gene: TRBJ1-6
CDR3nt: TGTGCCAGCAGCCCAGACAGGGATCCACCCCTCCACTTT
CDR3aa: CASSPDRDPPLHF

d_gene: -
abundance: -
v_gene: TRBV7-9
j_gene: TRBJ2-5
CDR3nt: TGTGCCAGCAGCTTCGCGGGGGCTTTAGGAGAGACCCAGTACTTC
CDR3aa: CASSFAGALGETQYF